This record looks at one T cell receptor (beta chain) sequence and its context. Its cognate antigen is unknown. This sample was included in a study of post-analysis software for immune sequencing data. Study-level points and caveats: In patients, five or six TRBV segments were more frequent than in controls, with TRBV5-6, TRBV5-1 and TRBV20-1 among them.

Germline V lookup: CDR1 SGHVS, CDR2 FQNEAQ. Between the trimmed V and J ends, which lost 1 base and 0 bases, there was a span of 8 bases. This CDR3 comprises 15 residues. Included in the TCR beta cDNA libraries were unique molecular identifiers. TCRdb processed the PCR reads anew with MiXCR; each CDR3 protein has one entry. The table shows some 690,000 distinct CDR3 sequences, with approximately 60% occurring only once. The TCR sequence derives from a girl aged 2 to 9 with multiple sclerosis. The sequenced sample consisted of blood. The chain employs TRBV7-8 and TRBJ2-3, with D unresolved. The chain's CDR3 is CASSLESSSTDTQYF. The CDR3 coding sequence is TGTGCCAGCAGCTTAGAGTCTTCTAGCACAGATACGCAGTATTTT.